The sequence of this TCR beta chain was determined in a study of immune evolution from preneoplasia to lung adenocarcinoma. Study-wide points: Later-stage lesions appeared to have more T cells, more diversity, less clonality.

Patients had resection in Japan or China between about 2014 and 2018. TCRdb keeps only in-frame clones here, not all; method: immunoSEQ multiplex PCR. The table has about 11,000 clones, around three quarters seen once. Concerning this clone itself: Its antigen is as yet unknown.

The sequencing input was FFPE normal lung tissue adjacent to the tumor. The origin of this receptor is a person aged 55 to 75 with lung adenocarcinoma. Some clones in this sample may be carry-over from other donors' samples.

CDR3 in DNA: TGTGCCTGGAGTCAGGGCTCCCTTGTAGAGACCCAGTACTTC. Encoded protein: CAWSQGSLVETQYF. The genes are TRBV30 and TRBJ2-5, with D possibly matching TRBD1 (5 bases). The CDR3 is made up of 14 amino acids. V shed 2 bases and J shed 4 bases, with 14 bases lying between them. From germline, CDR1 is GTSNPN and CDR2 SVGIG (reference sequence).